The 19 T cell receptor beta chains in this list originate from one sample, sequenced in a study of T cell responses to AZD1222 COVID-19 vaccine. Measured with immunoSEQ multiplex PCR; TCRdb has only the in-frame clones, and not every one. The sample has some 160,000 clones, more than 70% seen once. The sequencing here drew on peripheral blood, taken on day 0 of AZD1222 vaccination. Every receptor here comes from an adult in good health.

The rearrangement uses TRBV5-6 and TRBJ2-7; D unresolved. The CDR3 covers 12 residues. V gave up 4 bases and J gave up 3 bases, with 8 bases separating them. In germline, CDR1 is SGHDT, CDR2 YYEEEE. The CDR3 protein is CASSLIGYEQYF. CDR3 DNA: TGTGCCAGCAGCCTGATCGGCTACGAGCAGTACTTC. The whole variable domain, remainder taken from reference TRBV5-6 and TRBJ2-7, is DAGVTQSPTHLIKTRGQQVTLRCSPKSGHDTVSWYQQALGQGPQFIFQYYEEEERQRGNFPDRFSGHQFPNYSSELNVNALLLGDSALYLCASSLIGYEQYFGPGTRLTVT.

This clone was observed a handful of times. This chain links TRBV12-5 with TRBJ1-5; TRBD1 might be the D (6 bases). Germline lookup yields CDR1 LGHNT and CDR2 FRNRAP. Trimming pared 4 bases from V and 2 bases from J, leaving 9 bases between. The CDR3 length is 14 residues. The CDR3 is CASGSGEGNQPQHF. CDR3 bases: TGTGCTAGTGGTTCAGGGGAAGGCAATCAGCCCCAGCATTTT.

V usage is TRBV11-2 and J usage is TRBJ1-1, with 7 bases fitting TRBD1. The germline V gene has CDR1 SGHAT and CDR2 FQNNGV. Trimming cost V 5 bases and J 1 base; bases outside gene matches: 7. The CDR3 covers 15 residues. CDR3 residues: CASSPRQGENTEAFF. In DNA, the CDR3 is TGTGCCAGCAGCCCAAGACAGGGAGAGAACACTGAAGCTTTCTTT.

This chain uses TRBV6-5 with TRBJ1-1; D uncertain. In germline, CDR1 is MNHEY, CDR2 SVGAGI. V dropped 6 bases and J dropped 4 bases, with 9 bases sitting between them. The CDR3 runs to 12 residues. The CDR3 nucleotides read TGTGCCAGCAGCCGACTCGGCACTGAAGCTTTCTTT. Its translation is CASSRLGTEAFF.

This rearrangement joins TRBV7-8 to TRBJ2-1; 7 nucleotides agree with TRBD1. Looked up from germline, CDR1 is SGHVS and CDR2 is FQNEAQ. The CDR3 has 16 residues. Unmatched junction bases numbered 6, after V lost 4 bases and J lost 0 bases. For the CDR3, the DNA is TGTGCCAGCAGCTCATCACAGGGGACCTCCTACAATGAGCAGTTCTTC. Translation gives CASSSSQGTSYNEQFF.

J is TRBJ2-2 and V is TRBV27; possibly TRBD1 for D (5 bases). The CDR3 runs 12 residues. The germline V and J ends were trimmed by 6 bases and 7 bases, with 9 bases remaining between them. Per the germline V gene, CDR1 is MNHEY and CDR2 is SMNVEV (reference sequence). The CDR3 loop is CASRKGLGELFF. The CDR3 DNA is TGTGCCAGCAGAAAGGGGCTCGGGGAGCTGTTTTTT.

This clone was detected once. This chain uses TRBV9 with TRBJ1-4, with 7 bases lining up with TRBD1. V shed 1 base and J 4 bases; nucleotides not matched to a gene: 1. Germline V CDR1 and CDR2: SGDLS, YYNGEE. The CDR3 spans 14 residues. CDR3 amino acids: CASSVQGDNEKLFF. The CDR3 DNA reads TGTGCCAGCAGCGTACAGGGGGATAATGAAAAACTGTTTTTT.

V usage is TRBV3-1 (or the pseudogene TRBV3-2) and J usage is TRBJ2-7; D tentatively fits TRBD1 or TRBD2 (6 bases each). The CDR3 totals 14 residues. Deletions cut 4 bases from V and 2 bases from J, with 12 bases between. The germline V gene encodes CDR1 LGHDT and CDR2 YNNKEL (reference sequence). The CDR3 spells CASSPGGPTYEQYF. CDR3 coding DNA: TGTGCCAGCAGCCCTGGGGGGCCCACCTACGAGCAGTACTTC.

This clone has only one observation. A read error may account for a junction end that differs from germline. The CDR3, as DNA: TGTGCTAGCAGCTCAGGGCCTCGGGAGACCCAGTACTTC. Translated: CASSSGPRETQYF. The chain combines TRBV7-7 with TRBJ2-5; a possible D gene is TRBD1 (5 bases). The V gene's germline CDR1 is SSHAT and CDR2 FNYEAQ (reference sequence). The CDR3 has 13 amino acids.

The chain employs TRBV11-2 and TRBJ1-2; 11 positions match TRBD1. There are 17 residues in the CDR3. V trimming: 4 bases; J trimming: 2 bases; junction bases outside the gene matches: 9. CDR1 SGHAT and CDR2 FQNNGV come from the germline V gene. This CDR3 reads CASSSPGGTGGNYGYTF. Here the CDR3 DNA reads TGTGCCAGCAGCTCGCCGGGCGGGACAGGGGGGAACTATGGCTACACCTTC.

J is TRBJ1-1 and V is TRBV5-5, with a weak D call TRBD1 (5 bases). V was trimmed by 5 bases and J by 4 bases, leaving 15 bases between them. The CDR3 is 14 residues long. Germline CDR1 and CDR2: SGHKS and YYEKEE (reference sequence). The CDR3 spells CASRAQGGGTEAFF. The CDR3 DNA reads TGTGCCAGCAGGGCGCAGGGTGGAGGCACTGAAGCTTTCTTT. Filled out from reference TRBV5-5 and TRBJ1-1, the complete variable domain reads DAGVTQSPTHLIKTRGQQVTLRCSPISGHKSVSWYQQVLGQGPQFIFQYYEKEERGRGNFPDRFSARQFPNYSSELNVNALLLGDSALYLCASRAQGGGTEAFFGQGTRLTVV.

DNA of the CDR3: TGTGCCAGCAGCTTGGCCAACGGGATGAACACTGAAGCTTTCTTT. Translated: CASSLANGMNTEAFF. The rearrangement uses TRBV5-4 and TRBJ1-1, with D uncertain. Germline-derived CDR1 and CDR2 are SGHNT and YYREEE (reference sequence). V was pared by 0 bases and J by 0 bases, with 9 bases between. The CDR3 sequence is 15 residues long.

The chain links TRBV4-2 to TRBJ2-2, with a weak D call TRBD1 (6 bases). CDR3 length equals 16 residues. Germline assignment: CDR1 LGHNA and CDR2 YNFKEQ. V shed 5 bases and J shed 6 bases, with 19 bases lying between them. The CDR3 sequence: CASSSRDRRGAGELFF. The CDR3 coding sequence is TGTGCCAGCAGCTCACGAGACAGGCGAGGGGCCGGGGAGCTGTTTTTT.

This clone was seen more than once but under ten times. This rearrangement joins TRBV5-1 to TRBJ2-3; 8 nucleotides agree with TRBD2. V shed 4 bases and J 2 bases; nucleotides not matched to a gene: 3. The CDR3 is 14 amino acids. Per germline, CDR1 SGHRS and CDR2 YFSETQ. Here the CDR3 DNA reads TGCGCCAGCAGCAATAGCGGGAACACAGATACGCAGTATTTT. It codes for CASSNSGNTDTQYF.

This chain's CDR3 is CASSELAGGNEQFF. The CDR3 DNA sequence: TGTGCCAGCAGCGAACTGGCCGGGGGCAATGAGCAGTTCTTC. The gene calls are TRBV7-3 and TRBJ2-1; the D gene is possibly TRBD2 (6 bases). The CDR3 runs to 14 residues. V gave up 5 bases and J gave up 6 bases, with 14 bases separating them. Germline loops: CDR1 SGHTA, CDR2 FQGTGA.

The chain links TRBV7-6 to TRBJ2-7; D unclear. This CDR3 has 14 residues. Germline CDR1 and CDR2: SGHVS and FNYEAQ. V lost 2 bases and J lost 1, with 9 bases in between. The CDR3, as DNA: TGTGCCAGCAGCTTAAGTGTCGTGTCCTACGAGCAGTACTTC. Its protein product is CASSLSVVSYEQYF.

The CDR3 region is CASKGGQGLTGYLPQHF. The CDR3 DNA sequence: TGTGCCAGCAAGGGGGGACAGGGCTTGACGGGTTATCTGCCCCAGCATTTT. The chain carries TRBV28 and TRBJ1-5; 9 bases match TRBD1. The CDR3 has 17 residues. V shed 7 bases, J shed 9 bases, and the junction held 19 bases outside the gene matches. Per germline, CDR1 MDHEN and CDR2 SYDVKM.

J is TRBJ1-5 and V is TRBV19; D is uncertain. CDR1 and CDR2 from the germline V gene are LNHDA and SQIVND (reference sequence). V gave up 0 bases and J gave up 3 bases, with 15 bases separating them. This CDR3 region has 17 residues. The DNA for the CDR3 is TGTGCCAGTAGTATAGATCACAGCCGAGGTTTCAATCAGCCCCAGCATTTT. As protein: CASSIDHSRGFNQPQHF.

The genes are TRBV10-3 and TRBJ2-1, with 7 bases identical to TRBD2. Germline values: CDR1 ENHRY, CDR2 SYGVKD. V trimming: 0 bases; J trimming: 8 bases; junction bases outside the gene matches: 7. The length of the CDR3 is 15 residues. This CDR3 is CAISESRGVLYEQFF. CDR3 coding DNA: TGTGCCATCAGTGAGTCTCGGGGGGTGCTCTATGAGCAGTTCTTC.